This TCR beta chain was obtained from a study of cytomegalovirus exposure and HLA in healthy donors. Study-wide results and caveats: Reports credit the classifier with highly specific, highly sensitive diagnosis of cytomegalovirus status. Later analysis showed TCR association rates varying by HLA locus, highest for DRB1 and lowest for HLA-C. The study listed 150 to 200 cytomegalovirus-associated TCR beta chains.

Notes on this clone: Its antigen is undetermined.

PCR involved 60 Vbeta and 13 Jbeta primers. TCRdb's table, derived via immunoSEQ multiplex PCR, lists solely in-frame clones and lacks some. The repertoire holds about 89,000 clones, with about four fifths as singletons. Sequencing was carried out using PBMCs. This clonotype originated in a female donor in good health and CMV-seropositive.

For the CDR3, the DNA is TGTGCCAGCAGTTTAACCCGGACACCAACTAATGAAAAACTGTTTTTT. Amino acids: CASSLTRTPTNEKLFF. V usage is TRBV28 and J usage is TRBJ1-4; possibly TRBD1 for D (5 bases). In germline, CDR1 is MDHEN, CDR2 SYDVKM. This CDR3 has 16 amino acids. The V and J ends lost 2 bases and 0 bases respectively, with 10 bases between them.